The 32 T cell receptor beta chains in this list originate from one sample, sequenced in a study of beta chain features in type 1 diabetes. For these TCRs, the target antigens are not known. The investigators reverse transcribed all of the isolated RNA, so they sequenced expressed TCRB transcripts. Method: immunoSEQ multiplex PCR; TCRdb's copy keeps in-frame clones and lacks some. The sample lists 680,000 or so clones; around an eighth were seen once. Study conclusions and caveats: TCRB CDR3s from Type 1 diabetes patients were moderately but significantly shorter in all four CD4+ subsets.

The sample taken for sequencing was naive CD4+ T cells from blood. These receptors were taken from a man aged 18 to 29 with type 1 diabetes.

This clone has only a few counts. The chain joins TRBV25-1 to TRBJ2-3; 9 nucleotides align to TRBD2. In germline, CDR1 is MGHDK, CDR2 SYGVNS. With V trimmed by 5 bases and J by 3 bases, 6 bases remained unmatched. This CDR3 has 15 residues. The CDR3 nucleotides read TGTGCCAGCAGTAGGCTAGCGGGGATAACAGATACGCAGTATTTT. It translates to CASSRLAGITDTQYF.

This clone showed up just a few times. The chain employs TRBV29-1 and TRBJ1-4, with D hard to call. Germline V lookup: CDR1 SQVTM, CDR2 ANQGSEA. CDR3 size: 13 residues. Trimming removed 8 bases from V and 6 bases from J, with 16 bases in between. CDR3 sequence: CSTPWACHEKLFF. CDR3 DNA: TGCAGCACCCCTTGGGCCTGTCATGAAAAACTGTTTTTT. Filled out from reference TRBV29-1 and TRBJ1-4, the complete variable domain reads SAVISQKPSRDICQRGTSLTIQCQVDSQVTMMFWYRQQPGQSLTLIATANQGSEATYESGFVIDKFPISRPNLTFSTLTVSNMSPEDSSIYLCSTPWACHEKLFFGSGTQLSVL.

The DNA of the CDR3 is TGTGCCATCAGGGAAGGGGGGGACGGTGAAGCTTTCTTT. This gives the protein CAIREGGDGEAFF. This chain connects TRBV10-3 to TRBJ1-1; D may be TRBD1 (6 bases). V lost 6 bases to trimming and J lost 7 bases, with 15 bases between them. Germline V gene sequence: CDR1 ENHRY, CDR2 SYGVKD. The CDR3 runs to 13 residues.

The chain employs TRBV5-6 and TRBJ1-4, with 9 positions matching TRBD1. CDR1 and CDR2 from the germline V gene are SGHDT and YYEEEE. The trim removed 4 bases at V and 8 bases at J, leaving 9 bases unmatched. This CDR3 is 15 amino acids long. The CDR3 spells CASSRLTGGGEKLFF. Here the CDR3 DNA reads TGTGCCAGCAGCCGCCTGACAGGGGGAGGGGAAAAACTGTTTTTT.

This chain joins TRBV30 and TRBJ1-3; TRBD1 agrees at 7 bases. Germline CDR1 is GTSNPN and CDR2 is SVGIG (reference sequence). The CDR3 extends over 14 amino acids. V was pared by 5 bases and J by 4 bases, with 8 bases of the junction left unmatched. This chain's CDR3 is CAWGQGDWGNTIYF. DNA for the CDR3: TGTGCCTGGGGCCAGGGGGACTGGGGAAACACCATATATTTT.

There are a few counts of this clone. The gene calls are TRBV19 and TRBJ1-1; 7 nucleotides agree with TRBD1. Germline V CDR1 and CDR2: LNHDA, SQIVND (reference sequence). This CDR3 region has 14 residues. V gave up 6 bases and J gave up 1 base; unmatched junction bases: 5. This CDR3 is CASRGTESNTEAFF. The CDR3 DNA reads as TGTGCCAGTAGGGGGACAGAGTCGAACACTGAAGCTTTCTTT. Drawing the rest from reference TRBV19 and TRBJ1-1, the complete variable domain is DGGITQSPKYLFRKEGQNVTLSCEQNLNHDAMYWYRQDPGQGLRLIYYSQIVNDFQKGDIAEGYSVSREKKESFPLTVTSAQKNPTAFYLCASRGTESNTEAFFGQGTRLTVV.

This clone has a handful of counts. This clone may be a read error of a much larger clone one base away. Distinct nucleotide sequences in the sample also encode this CDR3. The chain uses TRBV7-3 and TRBJ1-1, with no clear D. V lost 2 bases and J lost 1, with 5 bases in between. The CDR3 loop spans 13 amino acids. CDR1 is SGHTA, CDR2 FQGTGA, per germline. The CDR3 is CASSLEGNTEAFF. The CDR3 DNA reads as TGTGCCAGCAGCTTAGAGGGGAACACTGAAGCTTTCTTT.

A few counts support this clone. The V gene is TRBV6-5, the J gene TRBJ1-6; TRBD1 might be the D (6 bases). The V end was cut by 6 bases, the J end by 6 bases, with 9 bases between. Germline lookup yields CDR1 MNHEY and CDR2 SVGAGI. This CDR3 region has 13 residues. CDR3 sequence reads: CASRTGFNSPLHF. The DNA of the CDR3 is TGTGCCAGCAGGACAGGATTTAATTCACCCCTCCACTTT.

The chain employs TRBV30 and TRBJ1-6; D might be TRBD1 (5 bases). The germline gives CDR1 GTSNPN, CDR2 SVGIG (reference sequence). The length of the CDR3 is 12 residues. V shed 0 bases and J shed 15 bases, with 12 bases lying between them. CDR3 region: CAWSVRGINLHF. As DNA, the CDR3 is TGTGCCTGGAGTGTACGGGGGATTAACCTCCACTTT.

This clone was observed a few times. V gene TRBV7-2 combines with J gene TRBJ1-4; D is undetermined. CDR1 SGHTA and CDR2 FQGNSA come from the germline V gene. The germline V and J ends were trimmed by 8 bases and 8 bases, with 15 bases remaining between them. The CDR3 is made up of 13 amino acids. The CDR3 DNA follows: TGTGCCAGCGCGGGAGCCTTCTTGGAAAAACTGTTTTTT. It codes for CASAGAFLEKLFF.

This clone was counted between two and nine times. The genes are TRBV10-3 and TRBJ1-5, with D unclear. V was trimmed by 6 bases and J by 2 bases, leaving 11 bases between them. This CDR3 contains 14 residues. Germline CDR1 reads ENHRY; CDR2 reads SYGVKD. The CDR3 DNA follows: TGTGCCATCAGCGCCGACGGGGGCAATCAGCCCCAGCATTTT. Residues: CAISADGGNQPQHF.

This clone was counted a few times. V is TRBV5-1 and J is TRBJ1-4, with D unclear. Germline loops: CDR1 SGHRS, CDR2 YFSETQ. This CDR3 region has 16 residues. V was shortened by 0 bases and J by 2 bases, with 11 bases between the two germline ends. CDR3 sequence reads: CASSLGASQTNEKLFF. CDR3 nucleotide sequence: TGCGCCAGCAGCTTGGGAGCCTCCCAGACTAATGAAAAACTGTTTTTT.

This clone was counted only a few times. This chain joins TRBV13 and TRBJ2-3; D tentatively reads TRBD1 or TRBD2 (5 bases each). The CDR3 has 15 amino acids. Germline CDR1 and CDR2: PRHDT and FYEKMQ (reference sequence). Trimming pared 5 bases from V and 0 bases from J, leaving 12 bases between. The CDR3 is CASSPRGSSTDTQYF. The CDR3 region has the DNA TGTGCCAGCAGCCCGAGGGGTTCTAGCACAGATACGCAGTATTTT.

There are a few counts of this clone. The chain has TRBV5-4 and TRBJ1-1, with 7 bases identical to TRBD1. The CDR3 extends over 14 amino acids. V lost 4 bases to trimming and J lost 4 bases; unmatched junction nucleotides: 7. Germline CDR1 is SGHNT and CDR2 is YYREEE (reference sequence). The CDR3 DNA reads TGTGCCAGCAGCCCGGCAGGGGGTCTCACTGAAGCTTTCTTT. Translating it yields CASSPAGGLTEAFF.

This clone was seen repeatedly, ten times or more. The genes are TRBV10-3 and TRBJ2-2; 7 positions agree with TRBD1. The CDR3 is made up of 15 amino acids. Germline assignment: CDR1 ENHRY and CDR2 SYGVKD. J lost 5 bases, V lost 2 bases, and 5 bases had no gene match. This CDR3 reads CAISEGDRITGELFF. CDR3 bases: TGTGCCATCAGTGAGGGGGACAGAATAACCGGGGAGCTGTTTTTT.

V and J are TRBV14 and TRBJ2-7; no reliable D call. The V end was cut by 3 bases, the J end by 9 bases, with 15 bases between. The CDR3 covers 13 residues. Germline-derived CDR1 and CDR2 are SGHDN and FVKESK. CDR3 protein: CASSQPDLVTQYF. The CDR3 DNA reads as TGTGCCAGCAGCCAGCCCGACCTCGTGACGCAGTACTTC.

The J gene is TRBJ2-5, the V gene TRBV9, with D maybe TRBD1 (5 bases). Germline CDR1 is SGDLS and CDR2 is YYNGEE. This CDR3 spans 13 amino acids. Trimming took off 2 bases at V and 4 bases at J, with 9 bases between the two ends. The CDR3 sequence: CASSVDRIETQYF. In nucleotides, the CDR3 is TGTGCCAGCAGCGTCGACAGAATAGAGACCCAGTACTTC. Combining the CDR3 with reference TRBV9 and TRBJ2-5 gives the whole variable domain DSGVTQTPKHLITATGQRVTLRCSPRSGDLSVYWYQQSLDQGLQFLIQYYNGEERAKGNILERFSAQQFPDLHSELNLSSLELGDSALYFCASSVDRIETQYFGPGTRLLVL.

This chain uses TRBV29-1 with TRBJ1-2; no reliable D call. Germline values: CDR1 SQVTM, CDR2 ANQGSEA. V was shortened by 7 bases and J by 6 bases, with 9 bases between the two germline ends. The CDR3 consists of 10 residues. CDR3 amino acids: CSAAQDGYTF. The CDR3 nucleotides read TGCAGCGCGGCTCAGGATGGCTACACCTTC. Full variable domain (rest looked up from reference TRBV29-1 and TRBJ1-2): SAVISQKPSRDICQRGTSLTIQCQVDSQVTMMFWYRQQPGQSLTLIATANQGSEATYESGFVIDKFPISRPNLTFSTLTVSNMSPEDSSIYLCSAAQDGYTFGSGTRLTVV.

This clone has only a few counts. The rearrangement uses TRBV27 and TRBJ2-7, with a weak D call TRBD2 (6 bases). The J call is uncertain, as TRBJ2-1 better fits the DNA end. Germline CDR1 is MNHEY and CDR2 is SMNVEV (reference sequence). The CDR3 has 15 amino acids. CDR3 residues: CASSLPGTGYNEQFF. Here the CDR3 DNA reads TGTGCCAGCAGTTTACCCGGGACTGGGTACAATGAGCAGTTCTTC.

The rearrangement joins TRBV13 to TRBJ1-2, with D maybe TRBD1 (6 bases). CDR1 and CDR2 (germline): PRHDT, FYEKMQ (reference sequence). This CDR3 contains 13 residues. V lost 5 bases and J lost 5, with 12 bases in between. The CDR3, as DNA: TGTGCCAGCAGCCCCAGGGGTCGGTATGGCTACACCTTC. Translation: CASSPRGRYGYTF.

This chain links TRBV28 with TRBJ2-5, with D unresolved. This CDR3 spans 14 amino acids. V lost 2 bases and J lost 1, with 8 bases in between. Germline CDR1 reads MDHEN; CDR2 reads SYDVKM. The CDR3 region has the DNA TGTGCCAGCAGTTTAGTATACAGCCAAGAGACCCAGTACTTC. Translated: CASSLVYSQETQYF.

The chain is built from TRBV30 and TRBJ2-7; D not certain. The CDR3 sequence is 11 residues long. V was shortened by 7 bases and J by 5 bases, with 12 bases between the two germline ends. Germline V CDR1 and CDR2: GTSNPN, SVGIG (reference sequence). The CDR3 sequence: CALGKGNEQYF. Written as DNA, the CDR3 is TGTGCCTTGGGAAAGGGCAACGAGCAGTACTTC. The whole variable domain, remainder taken from reference TRBV30 and TRBJ2-7, is SQTIHQWPATLVQPVGSPLSLECTVEGTSNPNLYWYRQAAGRGLQLLFYSVGIGQISSEVPQNLSASRPQDRQFILSSKKLLLSDSGFYLCALGKGNEQYFGPGTRLTVT.

The genes are TRBV7-9 and TRBJ1-2; 9 bases fit TRBD1. CDR1 SEHNR and CDR2 FQNEAQ come from the germline V gene (reference sequence). J lost 2 bases, V lost 5 bases, and 6 bases had no gene match. This CDR3 region has 15 residues. CDR3 nucleotides: TGTGCCAGCAGCACACAGACAGGGGGAAACTATGGCTACACCTTC. It codes for CASSTQTGGNYGYTF.

This clone was found once. One junction end disagrees with the germline gene, perhaps due to a read error. The V gene is TRBV5-1, the J gene TRBJ2-5; D is unresolved. Looked up from germline, CDR1 is SGHRS and CDR2 is YFSETQ. CDR3 length: 14 residues. The CDR3 bases are TGCGCCAGCAGCTTGGCACGGTCTCCCCCTGCATTAAACTTC. Protein: CASSLARSPPALNF. Full variable domain (missing parts from reference TRBV5-1 and TRBJ2-5): KAGVTQTPRYLIKTRGQQVTLSCSPISGHRSVSWYQQTPGQGLQFLFEYFSETQRNKGNFPGRFSGRQFSNSRSEMNVSTLELGDSALYLCASSLARSPPALNFGPGTRLLVL.

This clone was detected only a few times. The chain recombines TRBV7-9 with TRBJ2-7, with unresolved D. Germline V gene data show CDR1 as SEHNR and CDR2 as FQNEAQ (reference sequence). This CDR3 region has 13 residues. Trimming took off 6 bases at V and 3 bases at J, with 12 bases between the two ends. CDR3 in amino acids: CASSQEPIYEQYF. The CDR3 DNA reads as TGTGCCAGCAGTCAAGAACCCATCTACGAGCAGTACTTC.

The chain combines TRBV10-3 with TRBJ2-6; D may correspond to TRBD1 or TRBD2 (5 bases each). The V end was cut by 6 bases, the J end by 0 bases, with 18 bases between. The germline V gene encodes CDR1 ENHRY and CDR2 SYGVKD. The CDR3 totals 18 residues. CDR3 in DNA: TGTGCCATCAGCCTAACAGCAACTGGGGGCTCTGGGGCCAACGTCCTGACTTTC. Translated, it gives CAISLTATGGSGANVLTF.

This sequence joins TRBV28 and TRBJ1-1; 9 nucleotides align to TRBD1. This CDR3 has 14 amino acids. Germline trimming cut 10 bases from V and 0 bases from J; bases unmatched to any gene: 6. Germline CDR1 is MDHEN and CDR2 is SYDVKM. CDR3 sequence: CATTGGEVNTEAFF. In DNA, the CDR3 is TGTGCCACCACAGGGGGCGAGGTGAACACTGAAGCTTTCTTT.

This clone was picked up a small number of times. This chain joins TRBV5-1 and TRBJ2-2; TRBD1 aligns across 7 bases. Looked up from germline, CDR1 is SGHRS and CDR2 is YFSETQ. This CDR3 comprises 16 residues. Unmatched junction bases numbered 6, after V lost 4 bases and J lost 0 bases. The CDR3 region has the DNA TGCGCCAGCAGCGCCGGGACAGCCTCGAACACCGGGGAGCTGTTTTTT. It specifies CASSAGTASNTGELFF.

This clone has more than one count but fewer than ten. This rearrangement joins TRBV13 to TRBJ2-7; D call uncertain. With 7 bases removed from V and 0 bases from J, the gap between germline ends came to 19 bases. This CDR3 comprises 16 residues. The germline V gene encodes CDR1 PRHDT and CDR2 FYEKMQ (reference sequence). Here the CDR3 reads CASTSRPFRSSYEQYF. The CDR3 DNA reads TGTGCCAGCACTTCGCGCCCATTCCGAAGCTCCTACGAGCAGTACTTC.

V is TRBV19 and J is TRBJ1-1; D uncertain. Trimming took 5 bases from V and 6 from J, leaving 13 bases between them. Germline lookup yields CDR1 LNHDA and CDR2 SQIVND (reference sequence). The CDR3 covers 13 residues. The CDR3 bases are TGTGCCAGTAGTCCCCGTGGAGATTCTGAAGCTTTCTTT. Its protein product is CASSPRGDSEAFF.

This clone was picked up a small number of times. J is TRBJ1-2 and V is TRBV6-5; D gene unclear. Germline CDR1 reads MNHEY; CDR2 reads SVGAGI. The CDR3 sequence is 12 residues long. Trimming pared 5 bases from V and 8 bases from J, leaving 12 bases between. This CDR3 is CASSPTGQGYTF. Here the CDR3 DNA reads TGTGCCAGCAGTCCTACTGGGCAGGGCTACACCTTC.

This clone was seen more than once but under ten times. V gene TRBV28 combines with J gene TRBJ1-3, with D perhaps TRBD1 (6 bases). Germline values: CDR1 MDHEN, CDR2 SYDVKM. Deletions cut 7 bases from V and 4 bases from J, with 8 bases between. This CDR3 region has 12 residues. The CDR3 DNA follows: TGTGCCAGCAACGACAGGGGAAACACCATATATTTT. Translation gives CASNDRGNTIYF.